This TCR beta chain was sequenced during a study of sequential checkpoint blockade in melanoma. Study summary: Patients were randomized 1:1 to nivolumab-then-ipilimumab or ipilimumab-then-nivolumab first-line.

Germline CDR1 is SGHAT and CDR2 is FQNNGV. The J segment lost 5 bases and the V segment lost 4 bases, leaving 5 bases of the junction unmatched. The CDR3 is 13 residues long. Stated treatment: randomized to nivolumab then ipilimumab (arm A) or the reverse (arm B). Live CD3+CD8+ CD19− CD56− cells were sorted from PBMCs. Clones were sequenced by immunoSEQ multiplex PCR, and TCRdb holds only the in-frame ones, with some missing. The repertoire holds approximately 13,000 clones, with around 76% as singletons. This clone was picked up one time. The sequence derives from a human patient with melanoma. Some clones in this sample may be carry-over from other donors' samples. The chain has TRBV11-2 and TRBJ2-7; TRBD1 aligns across 7 bases. The sequencing here drew on CD8+ T cells sorted from blood (inferred from file names), taken from a patient given nivolumab and ipilimumab in sequence. CDR3 residues: CASSYGQADEQYF. Here the CDR3 DNA reads TGTGCCAGCAGCTACGGACAGGCGGACGAGCAGTACTTC.